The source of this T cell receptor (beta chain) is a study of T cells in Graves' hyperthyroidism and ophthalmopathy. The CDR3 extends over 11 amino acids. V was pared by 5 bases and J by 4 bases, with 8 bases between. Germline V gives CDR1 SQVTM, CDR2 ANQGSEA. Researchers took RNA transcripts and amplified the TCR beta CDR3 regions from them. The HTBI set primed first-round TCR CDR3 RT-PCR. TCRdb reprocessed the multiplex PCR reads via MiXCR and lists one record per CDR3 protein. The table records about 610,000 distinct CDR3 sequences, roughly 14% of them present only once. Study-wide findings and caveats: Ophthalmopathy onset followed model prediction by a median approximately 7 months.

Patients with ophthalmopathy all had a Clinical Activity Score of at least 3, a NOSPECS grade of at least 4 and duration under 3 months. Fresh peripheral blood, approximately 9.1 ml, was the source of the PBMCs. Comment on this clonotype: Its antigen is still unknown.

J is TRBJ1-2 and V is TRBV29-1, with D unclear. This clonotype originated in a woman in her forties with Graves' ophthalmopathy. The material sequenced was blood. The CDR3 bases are TGCAGCGTTCGTGGGCTCTATGGCTACACCTTC. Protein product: CSVRGLYGYTF.